These T cell receptor beta chains were read from a single sample in a study of response to subunit inactivated influenza vaccine. Each CDR3 protein gets one entry after TCRdb re-called the RT-PCR reads with MiXCR. The sample lists about 800,000 distinct CDR3 sequences, about 20% seen once, with roughly a tenth in the top ten. The sequencing used PBMCs from blood, collected less than 6 days after vaccination. The receptors were sampled from a man between 50 and 59 years old who received an inactivated influenza vaccine. Each CDR3 is given with its conserved first and last residue. A D gene is named only where the DNA matches it firmly. A row's size may be missing; if present it is once, few, many or a size class.

CDR3nt	CDR3aa	v_gene	d_gene	j_gene	abundance	len
TGCAGTGCTAGACTACCCCGCTCCTACGAGCAGTACTTC	CSARLPRSYEQYF	TRBV20-1	NA	TRBJ2-7	NA	13
TGTGCCAGCAGTCTAGGGATTAGCGGGACTCCAGAGACCCAGTACTTC	CASSLGISGTPETQYF	TRBV12-3/TRBV12-4	TRBD2	TRBJ2-5	many	16
TGTGCCAGCAGTGAATTGGGACAAATGAACACTGAAGCTTTCTTT	CASSELGQMNTEAFF	TRBV6-1	NA	TRBJ1-1	few	15
TGTGCCACCAGTGAGGGCCAAACCAACAATGAGCAGTTCTTC	CATSEGQTNNEQFF	TRBV24-1	NA	TRBJ2-1	few	14
TGTGCCAGCAGCGCAACTAAGGTCGAGCAGTACTTC	CASSATKVEQYF	TRBV7-2	NA	TRBJ2-7	NA	12
TGCAGTGCGGTGAGCGGGAAAACAGATACGCAGTATTTT	CSAVSGKTDTQYF	TRBV20-1	TRBD2	TRBJ2-3	many	13
TGTGCCAGCAGCTATGGGACTAGCGGGGGGTTTATGGATACGCAGTATTTT	CASSYGTSGGFMDTQYF	TRBV7-6	TRBD2	TRBJ2-3	few	17
TGTGCCAGCAGTTTCGGAGGGGAAGACCAGCCCCAGCATTTT	CASSFGGEDQPQHF	TRBV28	NA	TRBJ1-5	NA	14
TGTGCCAGCAGCCACGGGGGGTGGGGTAATTCACCCCTCCACTTT	CASSHGGWGNSPLHF	TRBV14	NA	TRBJ1-6	NA	15
TGCGCCAGCAGCTTGGCCAGGTGGGAGGGACGCACAGATACGCAGTATTTT	CASSLARWEGRTDTQYF	TRBV5-1	TRBD2	TRBJ2-3	NA	17
TGTGCCAGCAGCCAAAGACAGGGCAGGAACCCTGAAGCTTTCTTT	CASSQRQGRNPEAFF	TRBV4-2	TRBD1	TRBJ1-1	NA	15
TGTGCCAGCAGCTCTCCCCCGGGACTAGCGGGAGTCACAGATACGCAGTATTTT	CASSSPPGLAGVTDTQYF	TRBV11-1	TRBD2	TRBJ2-3	NA	18
TGCAGCAGTGGGACAGGCTCCATCGATGAGCAGTTCTTC	CSSGTGSIDEQFF	TRBV20-1	TRBD1	TRBJ2-1	NA	13
TGTGCCAGCAGTGAAATCGACAGGGCCTACGAGCAGTACTTC	CASSEIDRAYEQYF	TRBV25-1	TRBD1	TRBJ2-7	few	14
TGTGCCATTACGACAGGGAACACTGAAGCTTTCTTT	CAITTGNTEAFF	TRBV12-3/TRBV12-4	NA	TRBJ1-1	NA	12
TGTGCCACCGGGACTCCCCAAGAGACCCAGTACTTC	CATGTPQETQYF	TRBV6-5	NA	TRBJ2-5	NA	12
TGCAGTGCTAGACGCATAGCGGGGGGGCCGAGAAGAGATACGCAGTATTTT	CSARRIAGGPRRDTQYF	TRBV20-1	TRBD2	TRBJ2-3	many	17
TGTGCCAGCAGTCCGTTCGGGGGGGTAGCCAAAAACATTCAGTACTTC	CASSPFGGVAKNIQYF	TRBV28	TRBD2	TRBJ2-4	few	16
TGTGCCTGGAGTGTAAACGGAAATGAGCAGTTCTTC	CAWSVNGNEQFF	TRBV30	NA	TRBJ2-1	NA	12
TGCGCCAGCAGCTCGGGGGACAACCTTTACAATGAGCAGTTCTTC	CASSSGDNLYNEQFF	TRBV5-1	NA	TRBJ2-1	NA	15
TGTGCCAGCAGGAGTATGGACAGAGGCTATGGCTACACCTTC	CASRSMDRGYGYTF	TRBV6-1	NA	TRBJ1-2	few	14
TGCAGTCCTTTTGGGGGCCGGGAGACCCAGTACTTC	CSPFGGRETQYF	TRBV20-1	NA	TRBJ2-5	NA	12
TGCGCCAGCAGCCAAGATTACGCAGGTCAAACCCAGTACTTC	CASSQDYAGQTQYF	TRBV4-3	NA	TRBJ2-5	NA	14
TGTGCCAGCAGTGATAAGCGACAGATCAATAATTCACCCCTCCACTTT	CASSDKRQINNSPLHF	TRBV27	NA	TRBJ1-6	NA	16
TGCAGTGCTAGAGATCCCCGAGACAGCTACCCAAATCAGCCCCAGCATTTT	CSARDPRDSYPNQPQHF	TRBV20-1	NA	TRBJ1-5	NA	17
TGTGCCAGCAGCTACGAGGGTGGGGGAGGCTACACCTTC	CASSYEGGGGYTF	TRBV7-2	NA	TRBJ1-2	few	13
TGTGCCATCAGTGAGTCGGCGGGGGCGGGAGAGACCCAGTACTTC	CAISESAGAGETQYF	TRBV10-3	NA	TRBJ2-5	few	15
TGCAGCGTTGATCATTCGGGGGGGCAAGAGACCCAGTACTTC	CSVDHSGGQETQYF	TRBV29-1	TRBD2	TRBJ2-5	NA	14
TGTGCCACCTTCCTGGACGGCTACAATGAGCAGTTCTTC	CATFLDGYNEQFF	TRBV10-3	NA	TRBJ2-1	many	13
TGCAGTCCCAGGGGAAACACTGAAGCTTTCTTT	CSPRGNTEAFF	TRBV20-1	NA	TRBJ1-1	many	11
TGTGCCAGCAGCCTAAGCGGGGGGGGCGGTGATACGCAGTATTTT	CASSLSGGGGDTQYF	TRBV7-2	TRBD2	TRBJ2-3	NA	15
TGCAGTGCTAGAGAGTGGGGGGCCTACAATGAGCAGTTCTTC	CSAREWGAYNEQFF	TRBV20-1	NA	TRBJ2-1	few	14
TGTGCCAGCAGCCTAGGTGTGGGCAGGGCGACGGACTATGGCTACACCTTC	CASSLGVGRATDYGYTF	TRBV5-6	NA	TRBJ1-2	NA	17
TGTGCCAGCAGTTACTCGAGGGCAAATGAGCAGTTCTTC	CASSYSRANEQFF	TRBV6-6	NA	TRBJ2-1	many	13
TGTGCCAGCACCCCCCCCTTGGCCTCTGGAAACACCATATATTTT	CASTPPLASGNTIYF	TRBV9	NA	TRBJ1-3	NA	15
TGTGCCAGCAGCGTTTTAGGACAGGGGGACTATGGCTACACCTTC	CASSVLGQGDYGYTF	TRBV9	TRBD1	TRBJ1-2	few	15
TGTGCCATCAGTGAGGACAGGGGTGGTGGCTACACCTTC	CAISEDRGGGYTF	TRBV10-3	TRBD1	TRBJ1-2	few	13
TGTGCGTCCCACGACAGGACTACCACCACAGATACGCAGTATTTT	CASHDRTTTTDTQYF	TRBV12-3/TRBV12-4	NA	TRBJ2-3	NA	15
TGTGCCAGCAGCCGAGGACAGGGGCAAAACTACGAGCAGTACTTC	CASSRGQGQNYEQYF	TRBV4-2	TRBD1	TRBJ2-7	NA	15
TGTGCCAGCAGCCCTATTCGGATAGCGGGCACTGGAAACACCATATATTTT	CASSPIRIAGTGNTIYF	TRBV28	NA	TRBJ1-3	NA	17
TGTGCCAGCAGTGAGGCAGGGGGCGCGACAGATACGCAGTATTTT	CASSEAGGATDTQYF	TRBV28	TRBD1	TRBJ2-3	NA	15
TGTGCCAGCAGTGAGCGGCATGGGAGGTGGGAGACCCAGTACTTC	CASSERHGRWETQYF	TRBV25-1	NA	TRBJ2-5	NA	15
TGTGCCAGCAGCGAAGAACCCGGTAGCGGGGGGCTTGGATTCAATGAGCAGTTCTTC	CASSEEPGSGGLGFNEQFF	TRBV4-2	TRBD2	TRBJ2-1	few	19
TGCGCCAGCAGCTTGTCCGGGGGCCGGGAGCTGTTTTTT	CASSLSGGRELFF	TRBV5-1	NA	TRBJ2-2	NA	13
TGTGCCAGCAGCCGTCAACAGGGGGCCGGGTCACCCCTCCACTTT	CASSRQQGAGSPLHF	TRBV12-3/TRBV12-4	TRBD1	TRBJ1-6	NA	15
TGTGCCAGCAGCAATTCAGGACAGGGGGCGGACAATGAGCAGTTCTTC	CASSNSGQGADNEQFF	TRBV12-3/TRBV12-4	TRBD1	TRBJ2-1	NA	16
TGTGCCAGCAGTTTTAATGCGGGAGTGGTTTACGAGCAGTACTTC	CASSFNAGVVYEQYF	TRBV27	TRBD2	TRBJ2-7	few	15
TGCAGCGTTGCACGGCTTCCCGCCTCTGATGAGCAGTTCTTC	CSVARLPASDEQFF	TRBV29-1	NA	TRBJ2-1	NA	14
TGTGCCAGCAGTTACGGCGGGGAAACCTACGAGCAGTACTTC	CASSYGGETYEQYF	TRBV6-5	NA	TRBJ2-7	few	14
TGCAGTGCTAGTGGTGGGACAGGGCGAGGCTACGAGCAGTACTTC	CSASGGTGRGYEQYF	TRBV20-1	TRBD1	TRBJ2-7	NA	15
TGTGTCAGCAGCTTGGGAACAGTTAGTTCCTACGAGCAGTACTTC	CVSSLGTVSSYEQYF	TRBV5-5	NA	TRBJ2-7	once	15
TGTGCCAGCAGCACCGGCTCGTCTGCGTTCTACGAGCAGTACTTC	CASSTGSSAFYEQYF	TRBV7-9	NA	TRBJ2-7	NA	15
TGTGCCACGGGGAGGGGTTCGGAGACCCAGTACTTC	CATGRGSETQYF	TRBV12-3/TRBV12-4	TRBD2	TRBJ2-5	NA	12
TGCAGTGCAGAGAACGATGAGCAGTTCTTC	CSAENDEQFF	TRBV20-1	NA	TRBJ2-1	NA	10